These 28 T cell receptor beta chains came from one sample sequenced in a study of T cell responses to AZD1222 COVID-19 vaccine. Clones were read by immunoSEQ multiplex PCR, and TCRdb kept only the in-frame ones, dropping some. The sample contains about 180,000 clones, around 87% of which appear only once. The sequencing here drew on peripheral blood, taken on day 0 of AZD1222 vaccination. These receptors all stem from an adult in good health.

The rearrangement links TRBV13 to TRBJ1-6, with no clear D. Germline values: CDR1 PRHDT, CDR2 FYEKMQ (reference sequence). The CDR3 spans 16 residues. The V and J ends lost 0 bases and 0 bases respectively, with 6 bases between them. CDR3 sequence (DNA): TGTGCCAGCAGCTTAGGCGGCGACTCCTATAATTCACCCCTCCACTTT. Amino acids: CASSLGGDSYNSPLHF.

This chain links TRBV30 with TRBJ1-2, with TRBD1 matching 9 bases. In germline, CDR1 is GTSNPN, CDR2 SVGIG (reference sequence). V dropped 8 bases and J dropped 7; count of bases not matched to a gene: 14. The CDR3 is made up of 14 amino acids. CDR3 loop: CARLGTGMSRGYTF. CDR3 coding DNA: TGTGCCCGTCTGGGGACAGGGATGTCTCGTGGCTACACCTTC. Using reference TRBV30 and TRBJ1-2 for the parts outside the CDR3, the full variable domain is SQTIHQWPATLVQPVGSPLSLECTVEGTSNPNLYWYRQAAGRGLQLLFYSVGIGQISSEVPQNLSASRPQDRQFILSSKKLLLSDSGFYLCARLGTGMSRGYTFGSGTRLTVV.

The V gene is TRBV6-6, the J gene TRBJ2-7; 7 bases match TRBD2. Germline loops: CDR1 MNHNY, CDR2 SVGAGI (reference sequence). This CDR3 is 14 amino acids long. V shed 2 bases and J 3 bases; nucleotides not matched to a gene: 4. CDR3 sequence: CASSYRGGSYEQYF. The CDR3 DNA is TGTGCCAGCAGTTACCGCGGGGGAAGCTACGAGCAGTACTTC.

The chain links TRBV9 to TRBJ2-1; D is undetermined. V was clipped by 7 bases and J by 0 bases, with 11 bases between them. This CDR3 has 14 amino acids. Germline CDR1 is SGDLS and CDR2 is YYNGEE. CDR3: CASRGPSSYNEQFF. The CDR3 DNA sequence: TGTGCCAGCCGCGGACCTAGCTCCTACAATGAGCAGTTCTTC.

J is TRBJ2-7 and V is TRBV5-1; a weak D match, TRBD2 (6 bases). The V gene's germline CDR1 is SGHRS and CDR2 YFSETQ. Trimming pared 4 bases from V and 2 bases from J, leaving 13 bases between. This CDR3 is 14 amino acids long. CDR3: CASSGGTVTYEQYF. DNA of the CDR3: TGCGCCAGCAGCGGGGGGACGGTTACCTACGAGCAGTACTTC. Full variable domain (rest looked up from reference TRBV5-1 and TRBJ2-7): KAGVTQTPRYLIKTRGQQVTLSCSPISGHRSVSWYQQTPGQGLQFLFEYFSETQRNKGNFPGRFSGRQFSNSRSEMNVSTLELGDSALYLCASSGGTVTYEQYFGPGTRLTVT.

This chain uses TRBV19 with TRBJ1-2; 12 bases agree with TRBD1. The J segment lost 5 bases and the V segment lost 4 bases, leaving 14 bases of the junction unmatched. The CDR3 length is 18 residues. Germline V gene sequence: CDR1 LNHDA, CDR2 SQIVND (reference sequence). The CDR3 loop is CASSTPSGTGGAGYGYTF. The CDR3 region has the DNA TGTGCCAGTAGTACACCGTCCGGGACAGGGGGCGCAGGGTATGGCTACACCTTC.

Remarks on this clone: Other DNA sequences in the same sample also yield this CDR3. The CDR3 DNA follows: TGTGCCAGCAGCCAAGGTTCGGGGACCCAGTACTTC. Its translation: CASSQGSGTQYF. The chain carries TRBV14 and TRBJ2-5; D uncertain. The CDR3 covers 12 residues. The V end lost 1 base, the J end lost 7 bases, and 7 bases lay between the germline ends. Germline V gene data show CDR1 as SGHDN and CDR2 as FVKESK.

V is TRBV13 and J is TRBJ2-1, with TRBD2 as a possible D gene (5 bases). Germline loops: CDR1 PRHDT, CDR2 FYEKMQ (reference sequence). Between the trimmed V and J ends, which lost 5 bases and 7 bases, there was a span of 9 bases. CDR3 size: 12 residues. The chain's CDR3 is CASSPRRNEQFF. In DNA form, the CDR3 reads TGTGCCAGCAGCCCGCGGAGGAATGAGCAGTTCTTC.

The chain carries TRBV5-1 and TRBJ2-7; D is unresolved. V was cut by 2 bases and J by 0 bases, with 6 bases left in between. CDR3 length: 13 residues. The germline CDR1 and CDR2 sequences are SGHRS and YFSETQ. The CDR3 DNA is TGCGCCAGCAGCTTCGGCAGCTCCTACGAGCAGTACTTC. The encoded protein is CASSFGSSYEQYF.

The rearrangement uses TRBV5-1 and TRBJ1-2; D may be TRBD1 (5 bases). The CDR3 covers 15 residues. CDR1 and CDR2 (germline): SGHRS, YFSETQ. The V gene lost 3 bases and the J gene lost 4 bases, with 16 bases spanning the gap. The CDR3 region has the DNA TGCGCCAGCAGCTGGGGACCGGAAAACCTCTATGGCTACACCTTC. This sequence encodes CASSWGPENLYGYTF.

The rearrangement uses TRBV28 and TRBJ1-2; D perhaps matches TRBD1 (5 bases). The CDR3 runs to 12 residues. Trimming took 3 bases from V and 10 from J, leaving 12 bases between them. Germline CDR1 is MDHEN and CDR2 is SYDVKM. For the CDR3, the DNA is TGTGCCAGCAGTTTGTTGCGGGGGACCTACACCTTC. As protein: CASSLLRGTYTF.

This chain joins TRBV28 and TRBJ1-3, with D perhaps TRBD1 (5 bases). Germline CDR1 MDHEN, CDR2 SYDVKM. The CDR3 runs 16 residues. Trimming took off 2 bases at V and 6 bases at J, with 17 bases between the two ends. The CDR3 sequence: CASSLAPSWGINTIYF. The DNA for the CDR3 is TGTGCCAGCAGTTTAGCCCCTTCCTGGGGCATAAACACCATATATTTT.

The sample holds a few counts of this clone. This chain uses TRBV29-1 with TRBJ2-3, with D unclear. From germline, CDR1 is SQVTM and CDR2 ANQGSEA. The CDR3 totals 11 residues. Trimming removed 4 bases at V and 4 bases at J, with 6 bases between. Here the CDR3 reads CSVGPPDTQYF. DNA for the CDR3: TGCAGCGTTGGGCCCCCAGATACGCAGTATTTT.

The CDR3 sequence is CASSSSPGHSGNTIYF. In nucleotides, the CDR3 is TGCGCCAGCAGCTCCTCCCCGGGACACTCTGGAAACACCATATATTTT. This rearrangement joins TRBV5-1 to TRBJ1-3, with D tentatively TRBD1 (6 bases). This CDR3 has 16 amino acids. The germline V gene has CDR1 SGHRS and CDR2 YFSETQ. V lost 3 bases, J lost 0 bases, and 13 bases lay in between.

This rearrangement joins TRBV27 to TRBJ2-1, with a tentative D call TRBD2 (6 bases). Germline V gives CDR1 MNHEY, CDR2 SMNVEV (reference sequence). The germline V and J ends were trimmed by 6 bases and 6 bases, with 9 bases remaining between them. The CDR3 runs 12 residues. The CDR3 protein is CASSGTFNEQFF. Written as DNA, the CDR3 is TGTGCCAGCAGCGGGACTTTCAATGAGCAGTTCTTC.

The chain couples TRBV19 to TRBJ1-5; D is undetermined. Germline-derived CDR1 and CDR2 are LNHDA and SQIVND (reference sequence). This CDR3 is 15 amino acids long. V was trimmed by 4 bases and J by 3 bases, leaving 13 bases between them. For the CDR3, the DNA is TGTGCCAGTAGTACCAGTGCGGGGTACAATCAGCCCCAGCATTTT. Amino acid sequence: CASSTSAGYNQPQHF.

The chain carries TRBV6-1 and TRBJ2-7; TRBD2 aligns across 9 bases. The V and J ends lost 4 bases and 2 bases, in that order; junction bases with no gene match: 9. Germline CDR1 is MNHNS and CDR2 is SASEGT. This CDR3 comprises 16 residues. The CDR3 loop reads CASSGLAEGRPYEQYF. CDR3 DNA sequence: TGTGCCAGCAGTGGACTAGCGGAGGGCCGCCCCTACGAGCAGTACTTC.

This chain links TRBV6-6 with TRBJ1-2; no clear D. V lost 2 bases and J 4 bases, leaving 8 bases between the germline ends. CDR3 length: 13 residues. The germline V gene has CDR1 MNHNY and CDR2 SVGAGI (reference sequence). Written as DNA, the CDR3 is TGTGCCAGCAGTTACGGGAGTACCTATGGCTACACCTTC. Translating it yields CASSYGSTYGYTF.

A word on this clone: This CDR3 is also generated by other DNA sequences in the sample. The chain is built from TRBV6-5 and TRBJ1-2; D gene ambiguous. Between the trimmed V and J ends, which lost 6 bases and 0 bases, there was a span of 8 bases. Germline values: CDR1 MNHEY, CDR2 SVGAGI. The CDR3 runs 13 residues. The CDR3 here is CASRKGANYGYTF. The CDR3 DNA is TGTGCCAGCAGGAAAGGAGCTAACTATGGCTACACCTTC.

V is TRBV11-2 and J is TRBJ1-3; a possible D gene is TRBD1 (5 bases). V dropped 2 bases and J dropped 1 base, with 15 bases sitting between them. This CDR3 contains 17 residues. Germline V gene sequence: CDR1 SGHAT, CDR2 FQNNGV. CDR3 sequence reads: CASSLTGTRGSGNTIYF. Here the CDR3 DNA reads TGTGCCAGCAGCTTAACCGGGACGCGGGGATCTGGAAACACCATATATTTT.

The chain joins TRBV11-2 to TRBJ2-3; D call uncertain. The CDR3 loop spans 17 amino acids. Germline V gene lookup returns CDR1 SGHAT and CDR2 FQNNGV. The V end lost 6 bases, the J end lost 1 base, and 20 bases lay between the germline ends. CDR3 sequence: CASSQRRTAFGTDTQYF. The CDR3 nucleotides are TGTGCCAGCAGTCAAAGAAGGACGGCGTTCGGCACAGATACGCAGTATTTT.

In its sample, this clone was seen a few times. The chain has TRBV5-1 and TRBJ1-1; a possible D gene is TRBD1 (5 bases). The V and J ends lost 7 bases and 1 base respectively, with 20 bases between them. This CDR3 region has 16 residues. Germline V gene lookup returns CDR1 SGHRS and CDR2 YFSETQ. The CDR3 protein is CASRRAEGKTNTEAFF. The CDR3, as DNA: TGCGCCAGCCGCCGGGCGGAGGGGAAAACGAACACTGAAGCTTTCTTT. Supplemented by reference TRBV5-1 and TRBJ1-1, the full variable domain reads KAGVTQTPRYLIKTRGQQVTLSCSPISGHRSVSWYQQTPGQGLQFLFEYFSETQRNKGNFPGRFSGRQFSNSRSEMNVSTLELGDSALYLCASRRAEGKTNTEAFFGQGTRLTVV.

The V call is TRBV30, the J call TRBJ1-2; D unresolved. The germline V and J ends were trimmed by 1 base and 4 bases, with 7 bases remaining between them. The germline CDR1 and CDR2 sequences are GTSNPN and SVGIG (reference sequence). The CDR3 runs 12 residues. The DNA of the CDR3 is TGTGCCTGGAGTGAGGGAGGCTATGGCTACACCTTC. Its protein product is CAWSEGGYGYTF.

CDR3 sequence reads: CASSQGEEREQYF. CDR3 DNA sequence: TGTGCCAGCAGCCAAGGGGAGGAGCGGGAGCAGTACTTC. The rearrangement joins TRBV3-1 (or the pseudogene TRBV3-2) to TRBJ2-7, with a tentative D call TRBD2 (6 bases). The CDR3 loop spans 13 amino acids. CDR1 is LGHDT, CDR2 YNNKEL, per germline (reference sequence). Trimming cost V 1 base and J 7 bases, with 11 bases left between them.

The rearrangement uses TRBV6-4 and TRBJ1-2, with no clear D. Looked up from germline, CDR1 is MRHNA and CDR2 is SNTAGT. Trimming stripped 4 bases from V and 4 bases from J, with 16 bases between. CDR3 length equals 15 residues. CDR3 protein: CASSAWGVPVYGYTF. CDR3 DNA: TGTGCCAGCAGTGCGTGGGGAGTACCTGTCTATGGCTACACCTTC.

The J gene is TRBJ1-5, the V gene TRBV5-8; TRBD1 is a possible D gene (5 bases). Germline CDR1 reads SGHTS; CDR2 reads YDEGEE. The CDR3 runs 14 residues. V lost 2 bases and J lost 4, with 10 bases in between. This chain's CDR3 is CASSLRTFNQPQHF. CDR3 nucleotide sequence: TGTGCCAGCAGCTTAAGGACATTTAATCAGCCCCAGCATTTT.

V usage is TRBV25-1 and J usage is TRBJ1-4; D is unclear. V was cut by 1 base and J by 3 bases, with 6 bases left in between. The CDR3 loop spans 14 amino acids. In germline, CDR1 is MGHDK, CDR2 SYGVNS. The CDR3 is CASSEWVANEKLFF. CDR3 sequence (DNA): TGTGCCAGCAGTGAATGGGTTGCTAATGAAAAACTGTTTTTT.

The chain uses TRBV30 and TRBJ1-4; weak D call: TRBD1 (5 bases). The CDR3 consists of 13 residues. Germline CDR1 reads GTSNPN; CDR2 reads SVGIG (reference sequence). V lost 5 bases, J lost 10 bases, and 17 bases lay in between. The CDR3 sequence is CAWAGGQRGKLFF. CDR3 DNA sequence: TGTGCCTGGGCTGGAGGCCAGAGGGGAAAACTGTTTTTT.